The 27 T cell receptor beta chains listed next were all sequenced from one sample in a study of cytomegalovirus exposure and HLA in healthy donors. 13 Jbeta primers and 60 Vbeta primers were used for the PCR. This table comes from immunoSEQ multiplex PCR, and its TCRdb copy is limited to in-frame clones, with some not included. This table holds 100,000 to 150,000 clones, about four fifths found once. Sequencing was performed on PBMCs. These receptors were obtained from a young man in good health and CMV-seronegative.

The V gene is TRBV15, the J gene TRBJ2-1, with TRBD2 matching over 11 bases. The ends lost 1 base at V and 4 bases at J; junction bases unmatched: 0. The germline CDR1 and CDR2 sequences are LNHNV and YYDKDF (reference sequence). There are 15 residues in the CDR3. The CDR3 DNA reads TGTGCCACCAGCAGAGGACTAGCGGGATACAATGAGCAGTTCTTC. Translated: CATSRGLAGYNEQFF.

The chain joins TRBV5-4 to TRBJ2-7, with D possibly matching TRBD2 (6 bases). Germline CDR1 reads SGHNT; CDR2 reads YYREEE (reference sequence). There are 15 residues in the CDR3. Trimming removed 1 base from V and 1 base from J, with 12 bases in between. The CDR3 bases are TGTGCCAGCAGCTTGAGGGCGGGACGTTCCTACGAGCAGTACTTC. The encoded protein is CASSLRAGRSYEQYF.

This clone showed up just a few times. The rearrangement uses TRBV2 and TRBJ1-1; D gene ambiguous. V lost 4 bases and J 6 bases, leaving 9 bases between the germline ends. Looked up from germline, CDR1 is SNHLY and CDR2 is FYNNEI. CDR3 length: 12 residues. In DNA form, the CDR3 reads TGTGCCAGCAGTGTTTGGGCAGCTGAAGCTTTCTTT. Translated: CASSVWAAEAFF.

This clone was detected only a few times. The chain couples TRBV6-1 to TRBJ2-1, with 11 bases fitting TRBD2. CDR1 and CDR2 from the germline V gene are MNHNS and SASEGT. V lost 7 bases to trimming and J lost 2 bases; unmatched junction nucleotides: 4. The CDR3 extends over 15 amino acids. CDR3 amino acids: CASTMTSGAYNEQFF. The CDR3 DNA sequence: TGTGCCAGCACCATGACTAGCGGGGCCTACAATGAGCAGTTCTTC.

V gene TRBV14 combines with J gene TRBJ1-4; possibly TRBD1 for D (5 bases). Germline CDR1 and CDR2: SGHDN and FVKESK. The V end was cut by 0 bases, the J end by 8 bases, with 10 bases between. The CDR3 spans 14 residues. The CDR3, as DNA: TGTGCCAGCAGCCAAGACAGGGATTTCGAAAAACTGTTTTTT. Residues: CASSQDRDFEKLFF.

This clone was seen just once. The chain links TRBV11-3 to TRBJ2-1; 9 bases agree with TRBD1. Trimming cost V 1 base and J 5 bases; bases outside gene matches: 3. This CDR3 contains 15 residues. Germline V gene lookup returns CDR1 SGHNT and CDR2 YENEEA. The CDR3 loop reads CASSLGDRAHNEQFF. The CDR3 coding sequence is TGTGCCAGCAGCTTAGGGGACAGGGCTCACAATGAGCAGTTCTTC. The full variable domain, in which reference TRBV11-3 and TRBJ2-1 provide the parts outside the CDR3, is EAGVVQSPRYKIIEKKQPVAFWCNPISGHNTLYWYLQNLGQGPELLIRYENEEAVDDSQLPKDRFSAERLKGVDSTLKIQPAELGDSAVYLCASSLGDRAHNEQFFGPGTRLTVL.

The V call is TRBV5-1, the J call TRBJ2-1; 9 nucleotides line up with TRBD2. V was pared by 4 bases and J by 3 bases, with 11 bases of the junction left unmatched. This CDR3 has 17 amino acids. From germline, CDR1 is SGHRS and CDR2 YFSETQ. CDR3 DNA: TGCGCCAGCAGCCCTAGGCGGACTAGCGAGAACTACAATGAGCAGTTCTTC. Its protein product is CASSPRRTSENYNEQFF.

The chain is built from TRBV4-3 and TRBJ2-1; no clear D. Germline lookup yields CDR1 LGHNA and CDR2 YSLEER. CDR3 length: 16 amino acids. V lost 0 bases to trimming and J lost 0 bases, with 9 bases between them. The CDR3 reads CASSQDQAASYNEQFF. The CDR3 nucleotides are TGCGCCAGCAGCCAAGATCAGGCAGCCTCCTACAATGAGCAGTTCTTC.

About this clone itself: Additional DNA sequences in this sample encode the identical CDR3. The DNA of the CDR3 is TGCGCCAGCAGCTTAGAGGGGGCCTATGGCTACACCTTC. This sequence encodes CASSLEGAYGYTF. The chain has TRBV5-1 and TRBJ1-2; the match to TRBD1 covers 7 bases. J was trimmed by 4 bases and V by 2 bases; bases with no gene match: 2. This CDR3 region has 13 residues. Germline CDR1 SGHRS, CDR2 YFSETQ.

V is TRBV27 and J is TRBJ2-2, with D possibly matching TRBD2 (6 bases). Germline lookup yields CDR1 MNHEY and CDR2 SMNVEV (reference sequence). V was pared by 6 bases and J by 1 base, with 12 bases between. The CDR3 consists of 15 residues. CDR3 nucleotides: TGTGCCAGCAGCTTCGACGGGAGGAACACCGGGGAGCTGTTTTTT. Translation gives CASSFDGRNTGELFF.

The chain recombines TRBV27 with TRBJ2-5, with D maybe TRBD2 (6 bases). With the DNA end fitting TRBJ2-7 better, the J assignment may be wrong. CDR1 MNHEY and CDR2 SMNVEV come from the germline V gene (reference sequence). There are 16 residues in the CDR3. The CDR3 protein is CASSLSGRGTTYEQYF. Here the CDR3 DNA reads TGTGCCAGCAGTTTATCGGGTCGGGGGACGACCTACGAGCAGTACTTC.

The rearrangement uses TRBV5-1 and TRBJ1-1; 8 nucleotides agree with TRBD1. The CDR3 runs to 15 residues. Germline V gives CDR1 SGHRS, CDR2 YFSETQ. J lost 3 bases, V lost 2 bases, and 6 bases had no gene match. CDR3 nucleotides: TGCGCCAGCAGCTTAAGACCGGGACAGGACACTGAAGCTTTCTTT. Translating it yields CASSLRPGQDTEAFF.

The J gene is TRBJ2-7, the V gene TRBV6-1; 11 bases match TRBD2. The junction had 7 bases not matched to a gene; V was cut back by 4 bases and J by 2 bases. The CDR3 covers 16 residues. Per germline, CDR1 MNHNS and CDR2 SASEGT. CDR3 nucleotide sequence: TGTGCCAGCAGTGGCCAGACTAGCGGGGTTCCCTACGAGCAGTACTTC. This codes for CASSGQTSGVPYEQYF.

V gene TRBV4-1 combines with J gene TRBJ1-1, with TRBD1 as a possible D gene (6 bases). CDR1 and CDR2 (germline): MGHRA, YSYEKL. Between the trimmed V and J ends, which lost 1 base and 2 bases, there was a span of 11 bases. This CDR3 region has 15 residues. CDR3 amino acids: CASSQVAGANTEAFF. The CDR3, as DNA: TGCGCCAGCAGCCAAGTTGCGGGGGCAAACACTGAAGCTTTCTTT.

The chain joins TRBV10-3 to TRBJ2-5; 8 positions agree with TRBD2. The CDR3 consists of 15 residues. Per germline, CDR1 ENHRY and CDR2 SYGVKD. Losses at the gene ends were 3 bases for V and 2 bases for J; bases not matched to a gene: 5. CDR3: CAISEAGDLQETQYF. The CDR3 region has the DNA TGTGCCATCAGTGAAGCGGGAGACCTGCAAGAGACCCAGTACTTC.

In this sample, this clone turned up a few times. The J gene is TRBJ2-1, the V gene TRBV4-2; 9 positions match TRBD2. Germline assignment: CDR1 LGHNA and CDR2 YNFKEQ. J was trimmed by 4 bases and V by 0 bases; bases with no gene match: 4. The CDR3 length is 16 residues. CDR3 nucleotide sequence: TGTGCCAGCAGCCAAGACGAGACTAGCGGTTACAATGAGCAGTTCTTC. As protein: CASSQDETSGYNEQFF.

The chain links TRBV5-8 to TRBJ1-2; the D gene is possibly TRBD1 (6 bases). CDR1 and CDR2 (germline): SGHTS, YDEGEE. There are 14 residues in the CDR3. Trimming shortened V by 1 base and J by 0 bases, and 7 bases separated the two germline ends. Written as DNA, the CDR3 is TGTGCCAGCAGCTTGAGACAGGCTAACTATGGCTACACCTTC. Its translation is CASSLRQANYGYTF. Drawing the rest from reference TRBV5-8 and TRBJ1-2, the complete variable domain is EAGVTQSPTHLIKTRGQQATLRCSPISGHTSVYWYQQALGLGLQFLLWYDEGEERNRGNFPPRFSGRQFPNYSSELNVNALELEDSALYLCASSLRQANYGYTFGSGTRLTVV.

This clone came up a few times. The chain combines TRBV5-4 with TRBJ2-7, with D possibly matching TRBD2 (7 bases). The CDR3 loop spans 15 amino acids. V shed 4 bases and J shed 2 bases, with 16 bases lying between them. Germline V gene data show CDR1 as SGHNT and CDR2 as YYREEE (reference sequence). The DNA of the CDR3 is TGTGCCAGCAGCCCGGGGGGCGTTCAGACCTACGAGCAGTACTTC. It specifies CASSPGGVQTYEQYF.

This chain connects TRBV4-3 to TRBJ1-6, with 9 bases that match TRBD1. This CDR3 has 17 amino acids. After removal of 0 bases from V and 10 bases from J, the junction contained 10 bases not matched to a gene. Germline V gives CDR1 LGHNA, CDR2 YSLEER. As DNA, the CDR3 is TGCGCCAGCAGCCAAGATCTGGACAGGGGTTTGAAGTCACCCCTCCACTTT. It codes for CASSQDLDRGLKSPLHF.

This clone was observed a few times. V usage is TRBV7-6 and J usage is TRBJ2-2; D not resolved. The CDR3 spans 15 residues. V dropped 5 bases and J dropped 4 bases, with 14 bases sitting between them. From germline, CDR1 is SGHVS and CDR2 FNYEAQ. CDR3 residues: CASSPMRQPTGELFF. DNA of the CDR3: TGTGCCAGCAGCCCCATGAGACAACCCACCGGGGAGCTGTTTTTT.

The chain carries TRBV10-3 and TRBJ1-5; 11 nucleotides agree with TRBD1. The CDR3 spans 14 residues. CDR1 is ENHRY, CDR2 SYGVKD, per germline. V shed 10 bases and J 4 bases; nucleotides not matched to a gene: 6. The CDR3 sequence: CATGQGAYNQPQHF. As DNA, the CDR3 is TGTGCCACCGGACAGGGGGCTTATAATCAGCCCCAGCATTTT.

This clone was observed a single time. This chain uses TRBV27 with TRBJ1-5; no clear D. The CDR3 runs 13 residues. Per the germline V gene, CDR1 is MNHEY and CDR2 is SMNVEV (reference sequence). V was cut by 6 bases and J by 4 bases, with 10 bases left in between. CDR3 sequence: CASSWGANQPQHF. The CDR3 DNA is TGTGCCAGCAGCTGGGGAGCGAATCAGCCCCAGCATTTT.

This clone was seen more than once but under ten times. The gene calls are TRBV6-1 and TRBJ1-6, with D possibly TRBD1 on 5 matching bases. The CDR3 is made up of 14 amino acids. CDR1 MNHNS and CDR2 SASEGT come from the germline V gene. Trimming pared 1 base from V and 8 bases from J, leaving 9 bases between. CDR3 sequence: CASSEGGDHSPLHF. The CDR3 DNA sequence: TGTGCCAGCAGTGAAGGGGGCGATCATTCACCCCTCCACTTT.

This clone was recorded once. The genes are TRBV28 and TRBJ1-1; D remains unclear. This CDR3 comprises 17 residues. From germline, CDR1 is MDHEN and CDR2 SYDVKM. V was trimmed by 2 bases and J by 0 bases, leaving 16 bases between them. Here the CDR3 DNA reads TGTGCCAGCAGTTTAAGCCCGAGATATCGAATGAACACTGAAGCTTTCTTT. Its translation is CASSLSPRYRMNTEAFF.

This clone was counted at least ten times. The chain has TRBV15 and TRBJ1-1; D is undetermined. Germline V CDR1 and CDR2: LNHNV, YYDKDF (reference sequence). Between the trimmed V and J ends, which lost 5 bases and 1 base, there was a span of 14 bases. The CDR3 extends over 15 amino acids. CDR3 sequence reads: CATSDGRPKNTEAFF. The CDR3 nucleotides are TGTGCCACCAGCGATGGGCGACCAAAGAACACTGAAGCTTTCTTT.

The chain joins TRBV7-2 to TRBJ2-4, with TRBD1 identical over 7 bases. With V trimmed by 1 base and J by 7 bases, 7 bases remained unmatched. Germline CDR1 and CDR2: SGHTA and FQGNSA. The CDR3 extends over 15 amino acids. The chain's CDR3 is CASSLDWTGWNIQYF. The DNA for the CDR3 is TGTGCCAGCAGCTTAGATTGGACAGGCTGGAACATTCAGTACTTC.

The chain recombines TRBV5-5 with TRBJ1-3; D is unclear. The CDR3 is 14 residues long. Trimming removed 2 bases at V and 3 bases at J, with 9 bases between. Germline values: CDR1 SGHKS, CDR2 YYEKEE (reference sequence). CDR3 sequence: CASSFAGGGNTIYF. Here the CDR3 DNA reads TGTGCCAGCAGCTTTGCGGGAGGTGGAAACACCATATATTTT.